This T cell receptor (beta chain) was obtained from a study of T cell repertoires in cytomegalovirus infection. Overall study context: Public signatures in TCR beta pointed to CMV infection and matching HLA type. Study-level points and caveats: It was HLA-C-restricted CMV-specific TCR beta clonotypes that dominated the response ex vivo.

Points on this clonotype: Its antigen is still unknown.

MiXCR, applied by TCRdb to the reads, yields one record per CDR3 protein. The sample includes about 770,000 distinct CDR3 sequences, approximately 32% of them seen just once. V lost 9 bases to trimming and J lost 2 bases, with 18 bases between them. Germline V gene data show CDR1 as MNHEY and CDR2 as SVGAGI. The CDR3 totals 15 residues. The chain has TRBV6-5 and TRBJ2-3; no clear D gene. The sample was cultured CD8+ T cells from PBMCs, taken from culture after CMV antigen stimulation. The TCR was taken from a human donor in good health (CMV status not recorded). Some clones in this sample may be carry-over from other donors' samples. CDR3 protein: CASRAGYGYTDTQYF. CDR3 nucleotide sequence: TGTGCCAGTCGAGCCGGGTATGGATACACAGATACGCAGTATTTT.